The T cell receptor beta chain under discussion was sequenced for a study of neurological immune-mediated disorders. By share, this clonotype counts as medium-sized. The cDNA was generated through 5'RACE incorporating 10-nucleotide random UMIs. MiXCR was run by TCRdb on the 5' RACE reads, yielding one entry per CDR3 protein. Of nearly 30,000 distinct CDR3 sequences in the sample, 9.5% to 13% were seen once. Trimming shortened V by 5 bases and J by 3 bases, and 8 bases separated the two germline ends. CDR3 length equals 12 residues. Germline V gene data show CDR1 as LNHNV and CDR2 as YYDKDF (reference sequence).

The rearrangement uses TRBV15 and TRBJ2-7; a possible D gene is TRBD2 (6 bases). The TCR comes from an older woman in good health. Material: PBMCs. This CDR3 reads CATSGSGYEQYF. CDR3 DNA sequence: TGTGCCACCAGCGGTAGCGGCTACGAGCAGTACTTC.